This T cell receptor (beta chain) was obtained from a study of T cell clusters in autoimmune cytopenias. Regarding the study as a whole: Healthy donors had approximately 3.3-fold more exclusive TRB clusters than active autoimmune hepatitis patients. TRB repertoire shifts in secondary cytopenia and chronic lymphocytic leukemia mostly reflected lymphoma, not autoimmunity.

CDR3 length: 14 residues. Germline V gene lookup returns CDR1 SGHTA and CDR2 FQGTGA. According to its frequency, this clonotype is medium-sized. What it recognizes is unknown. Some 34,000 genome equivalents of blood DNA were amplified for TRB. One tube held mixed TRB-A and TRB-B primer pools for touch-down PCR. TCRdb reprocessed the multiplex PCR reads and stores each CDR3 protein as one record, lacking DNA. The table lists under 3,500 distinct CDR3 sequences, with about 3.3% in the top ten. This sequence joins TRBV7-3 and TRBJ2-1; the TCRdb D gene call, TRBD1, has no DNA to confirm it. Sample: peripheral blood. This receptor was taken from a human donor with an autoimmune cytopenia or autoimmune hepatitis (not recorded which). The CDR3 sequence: CASSLGAGSNEQFF.